The next 23 T cell receptor beta chains were all read from a single sample in a study of cytomegalovirus exposure and HLA in healthy donors. In the PCR, 60 Vbeta and 13 Jbeta primers were used. The method was immunoSEQ multiplex PCR; TCRdb's version includes in-frame clones alone and lacks a portion of them. Of under 120,000 clones listed, about 80% are singletons. The source material was PBMCs. The source of these receptors is a female donor in good health and CMV-seropositive.

V usage is TRBV18 and J usage is TRBJ1-1, with TRBD1 as a possible D gene (5 bases). Germline assignment: CDR1 KGHSH and CDR2 LQKENI. This CDR3 contains 15 residues. V was shortened by 3 bases and J by 0 bases, with 11 bases between the two germline ends. CDR3 amino acids: CASSPPTAMNTEAFF. In DNA form, the CDR3 reads TGTGCCAGCTCACCGCCGACAGCCATGAACACTGAAGCTTTCTTT. Full variable domain (remainder filled in from reference TRBV18 and TRBJ1-1): NAGVMQNPRHLVRRRGQEARLRCSPMKGHSHVYWYRQLPEEGLKFMVYLQKENIIDESGMPKERFSAEFPKEGPSILRIQQVVRGDSAAYFCASSPPTAMNTEAFFGQGTRLTVV.

A few counts support this clone. This chain connects TRBV5-6 to TRBJ1-2, with 10 bases that match TRBD1. CDR1 is SGHDT and CDR2 is YYEEEE in the germline V gene. The length of the CDR3 is 13 residues. Trimming cost V 4 bases and J 8 bases; bases outside gene matches: 5. CDR3 in DNA: TGTGCCAGCAGCCGACAGGGGGCGCAGGGCTACACCTTC. This gives the protein CASSRQGAQGYTF.

This chain links TRBV2 with TRBJ1-1; D not resolved. CDR1 and CDR2 from the germline V gene are SNHLY and FYNNEI. The CDR3 length is 13 residues. Trimming left V 1 base short and J 4 bases short, with 7 bases between. Written as DNA, the CDR3 is TGTGCCAGCAGTGAAGAGAGGGCCACTGAAGCTTTCTTT. Amino acids: CASSEERATEAFF.

In this sample, this clone turned up once. The gene calls are TRBV18 and TRBJ1-1; the match to TRBD1 covers 7 bases. The CDR3 length is 14 residues. Trimming at V came to 6 bases and at J to 2 bases, leaving 6 bases not matched to a gene. The germline V gene encodes CDR1 KGHSH and CDR2 LQKENI. The CDR3 DNA sequence: TGTGCCAGCTCTCGGGACAGTCGTAACACTGAAGCTTTCTTT. Translation gives CASSRDSRNTEAFF.

The CDR3 nucleotides are TGCAGCGTCGAGGGACTAGCGGGGAAACTTACCTACGAGCAGTACTTC. It is translated as CSVEGLAGKLTYEQYF. The gene calls are TRBV29-1 and TRBJ2-7; 13 bases align to TRBD2. Germline lookup yields CDR1 SQVTM and CDR2 ANQGSEA. This CDR3 comprises 16 residues. Trimming at V came to 6 bases and at J to 2 bases, leaving 10 bases not matched to a gene.

The chain couples TRBV7-9 to TRBJ1-1; D unclear. V lost 5 bases and J lost 4, with 2 bases in between. Per the germline V gene, CDR1 is SEHNR and CDR2 is FQNEAQ (reference sequence). The CDR3 sequence is 10 residues long. CDR3 DNA sequence: TGTGCCAGCAGCCTCACTGAAGCTTTCTTT. It codes for CASSLTEAFF.

This chain joins TRBV6-1 and TRBJ2-3, with 9 bases identical to TRBD2. The CDR3 consists of 19 residues. Germline assignment: CDR1 MNHNS and CDR2 SASEGT. J was trimmed by 4 bases and V by 4 bases; bases with no gene match: 18. The CDR3 DNA reads TGTGCCAGCAGTGCCCGGCGGCGGGTGGCGGGAGGGGTTTCAGATACGCAGTATTTT. It encodes CASSARRRVAGGVSDTQYF.

This clone is a singleton in its sample. This chain connects TRBV18 to TRBJ2-7, with D unclear. V was cut by 3 bases and J by 5 bases, with 8 bases left in between. The CDR3 runs 12 residues. Germline V gene data show CDR1 as KGHSH and CDR2 as LQKENI. The DNA of the CDR3 is TGTGCCAGCTCACCCTCAAGAGACGAGCAGTACTTC. Amino acid sequence: CASSPSRDEQYF.

The gene calls are TRBV4-1 and TRBJ2-1; 10 bases agree with TRBD1. Germline CDR1 is MGHRA and CDR2 is YSYEKL. The CDR3 loop spans 15 amino acids. Losses at the gene ends were 5 bases for V and 4 bases for J; bases not matched to a gene: 5. The CDR3 DNA is TGCGCCAGCAGCTCCGGACAGGGGGGTTACAATGAGCAGTTCTTC. It codes for CASSSGQGGYNEQFF.

This clone was counted once. Here the CDR3 reads CASSSRGGADETQYF. For the CDR3, the DNA is TGTGCCAGCAGCTCCCGCGGGGGGGCAGATGAGACCCAGTACTTC. V usage is TRBV7-9 and J usage is TRBJ2-5; 9 nucleotides align to TRBD2. The CDR3 extends over 15 amino acids. CDR1 SEHNR and CDR2 FQNEAQ come from the germline V gene (reference sequence). Trimming at V came to 4 bases and at J to 5 bases, leaving 8 bases not matched to a gene.

In regard to this clone: Additional DNA sequences in this sample encode the identical CDR3. The rearrangement links TRBV30 to TRBJ2-7; possible D gene TRBD1, 6 bases. Germline values: CDR1 GTSNPN, CDR2 SVGIG (reference sequence). The V and J ends lost 1 base and 2 bases respectively, with 21 bases between them. The CDR3 has 17 residues. The CDR3 DNA follows: TGTGCCTGGAGTGACCCTCCCCTTGACAGGCAGACCTACGAGCAGTACTTC. Translating gives CAWSDPPLDRQTYEQYF. The entire variable domain, with the rest obtained from reference TRBV30 and TRBJ2-7, is as follows: SQTIHQWPATLVQPVGSPLSLECTVEGTSNPNLYWYRQAAGRGLQLLFYSVGIGQISSEVPQNLSASRPQDRQFILSSKKLLLSDSGFYLCAWSDPPLDRQTYEQYFGPGTRLTVT.

The J gene is TRBJ1-2, the V gene TRBV19; maybe TRBD1 (6 bases). This CDR3 has 13 amino acids. Germline CDR1 is LNHDA and CDR2 is SQIVND (reference sequence). V was clipped by 6 bases and J by 2 bases, with 10 bases between them. The DNA of the CDR3 is TGTGCCAGTAGAGGACAGTTAAACTATGGCTACACCTTC. It codes for CASRGQLNYGYTF. Full variable domain (outside the CDR3, taken from reference TRBV19 and TRBJ1-2): DGGITQSPKYLFRKEGQNVTLSCEQNLNHDAMYWYRQDPGQGLRLIYYSQIVNDFQKGDIAEGYSVSREKKESFPLTVTSAQKNPTAFYLCASRGQLNYGYTFGSGTRLTVV.

The chain combines TRBV5-8 with TRBJ2-1, with D perhaps TRBD2 (5 bases). The CDR3 contains 16 residues. The germline CDR1 and CDR2 sequences are SGHTS and YDEGEE. V gave up 1 base and J gave up 1 base, with 12 bases separating them. The DNA for the CDR3 is TGTGCCAGCAGCTTGAGTCGACGGACTTCCTACAATGAGCAGTTCTTC. It encodes CASSLSRRTSYNEQFF.

The rearrangement links TRBV5-1 to TRBJ1-4, with a tentative D call TRBD1 (6 bases). The CDR3 contains 15 residues. Trimming took off 4 bases at V and 0 bases at J, with 10 bases between the two ends. Germline V gene data show CDR1 as SGHRS and CDR2 as YFSETQ. CDR3 DNA: TGCGCCAGCAGCCTGACAGGTGCAACTAATGAAAAACTGTTTTTT. It codes for CASSLTGATNEKLFF.

V gene TRBV5-6 combines with J gene TRBJ1-2, with D possibly being TRBD1 (6 bases). The CDR3 runs to 15 residues. Germline V gene data show CDR1 as SGHDT and CDR2 as YYEEEE. Deletions cut 0 bases from V and 7 bases from J, with 16 bases between. Here the CDR3 DNA reads TGTGCCAGCAGCTTGGCTGGGGGGGCGAGAGGTGGCTACACCTTC. It specifies CASSLAGGARGGYTF.

The V and J genes are TRBV28 and TRBJ1-5, with TRBD1 identical over 7 bases. The CDR3 runs 16 residues. In germline, CDR1 is MDHEN, CDR2 SYDVKM. Losses at the gene ends were 6 bases for V and 1 base for J; bases not matched to a gene: 9. The CDR3 reads CASSTGQTTSNQPQHF. CDR3 DNA sequence: TGTGCCAGCAGCACGGGACAGACAACCAGCAATCAGCCCCAGCATTTT.

This chain joins TRBV6-1 and TRBJ2-7; the D gene is possibly TRBD2 (5 bases). The CDR3 contains 13 residues. The germline V and J ends were trimmed by 6 bases and 3 bases, with 12 bases remaining between them. Germline V CDR1 and CDR2: MNHNS, SASEGT. CDR3 loop: CASRSGGLYEQYF. The CDR3 nucleotides are TGTGCCAGCAGAAGCGGAGGCCTCTACGAGCAGTACTTC.

This chain joins TRBV2 and TRBJ2-4; 7 bases line up with TRBD1. CDR3 length: 16 residues. V lost 5 bases to trimming and J lost 9 bases; unmatched junction nucleotides: 16. CDR1 and CDR2 from the germline V gene are SNHLY and FYNNEI. CDR3 in amino acids: CASSNQGQTPGGIQYF. CDR3 nucleotides: TGTGCCAGCAGTAACCAGGGACAGACCCCAGGGGGCATTCAGTACTTC.

The chain links TRBV5-1 to TRBJ2-6; D is possibly TRBD2 (6 bases). This CDR3 spans 17 amino acids. Looked up from germline, CDR1 is SGHRS and CDR2 is YFSETQ. V was clipped by 2 bases and J by 4 bases, with 16 bases between them. Written as DNA, the CDR3 is TGCGCCAGCAGCTTAATCCCCGGAGGGACCGGGGCCAACGTCCTGACTTTC. Translating gives CASSLIPGGTGANVLTF.

The V call is TRBV9, the J call TRBJ2-5; perhaps TRBD1 as D (6 bases). The germline gives CDR1 SGDLS, CDR2 YYNGEE. The CDR3 spans 17 residues. V lost 6 bases to trimming and J lost 4 bases, with 25 bases between them. CDR3 region: CASTKDGGAGIGETQYF. The CDR3 DNA reads as TGTGCCAGCACCAAGGATGGGGGCGCAGGAATCGGAGAGACCCAGTACTTC.

The V call is TRBV6-4, the J call TRBJ2-7, with TRBD1 matching over 7 bases. The V segment lost 4 bases and the J segment 4 bases; nucleotides outside the gene matches: 19. The CDR3 has 18 amino acids. CDR1 and CDR2 from the germline V gene are MRHNA and SNTAGT. The CDR3 bases are TGTGCCAGCAGTGCCCCGGTTGTGGGACAGAAGAAACATTACGAGCAGTACTTC. Its protein is CASSAPVVGQKKHYEQYF.

The chain couples TRBV7-2 to TRBJ2-3; D might be TRBD1 (5 bases). From germline, CDR1 is SGHTA and CDR2 FQGNSA. V lost 4 bases to trimming and J lost 4 bases, with 9 bases between them. The CDR3 extends over 13 amino acids. The CDR3 region is CASSSQGSDTQYF. The CDR3 DNA is TGTGCCAGCAGCTCCCAGGGTTCAGATACGCAGTATTTT. Full variable domain (remainder filled in from reference TRBV7-2 and TRBJ2-3): GAGVSQSPSNKVTEKGKDVELRCDPISGHTALYWYRQSLGQGLEFLIYFQGNSAPDKSGLPSDRFSAERTGGSVSTLTIQRTQQEDSAVYLCASSSQGSDTQYFGPGTRLTVL.

This chain uses TRBV10-3 with TRBJ2-5, with 7 bases that match TRBD1. The end of the DNA fits TRBJ2-7 better, so the J call may be wrong. In germline, CDR1 is ENHRY, CDR2 SYGVKD. This CDR3 is 14 amino acids long. CDR3 DNA: TGTGCCATCAGGACCGGGACAGCGGCCTACGAGCAGTACTTC. Its translation is CAIRTGTAAYEQYF.